This T cell receptor beta chain was documented in a study of cytomegalovirus exposure and HLA in healthy donors. Study observations and caveats: In vitro assays verified that a few CMV-associated chains recognized CMV antigens specifically.

The assay was immunoSEQ multiplex PCR, and TCRdb's table has in-frame clones only and misses some. The table lists fewer than 200,000 clones, about 80% of them singletons. CDR1 GTSNPN and CDR2 SVGIG come from the germline V gene (reference sequence). This CDR3 comprises 11 residues. The J segment lost 11 bases and the V segment lost 3 bases, leaving 5 bases of the junction unmatched. This clone was detected only a few times. Its antigen is unidentified. The rearrangement links TRBV30 to TRBJ1-1; TRBD1 matches at 8 bases. Material: PBMCs. This clonotype was sampled from a woman under 30 in good health and CMV-seropositive. The CDR3 sequence is CAWSWGQAAFF. The CDR3 DNA reads TGTGCCTGGAGCTGGGGACAGGCGGCTTTCTTT.